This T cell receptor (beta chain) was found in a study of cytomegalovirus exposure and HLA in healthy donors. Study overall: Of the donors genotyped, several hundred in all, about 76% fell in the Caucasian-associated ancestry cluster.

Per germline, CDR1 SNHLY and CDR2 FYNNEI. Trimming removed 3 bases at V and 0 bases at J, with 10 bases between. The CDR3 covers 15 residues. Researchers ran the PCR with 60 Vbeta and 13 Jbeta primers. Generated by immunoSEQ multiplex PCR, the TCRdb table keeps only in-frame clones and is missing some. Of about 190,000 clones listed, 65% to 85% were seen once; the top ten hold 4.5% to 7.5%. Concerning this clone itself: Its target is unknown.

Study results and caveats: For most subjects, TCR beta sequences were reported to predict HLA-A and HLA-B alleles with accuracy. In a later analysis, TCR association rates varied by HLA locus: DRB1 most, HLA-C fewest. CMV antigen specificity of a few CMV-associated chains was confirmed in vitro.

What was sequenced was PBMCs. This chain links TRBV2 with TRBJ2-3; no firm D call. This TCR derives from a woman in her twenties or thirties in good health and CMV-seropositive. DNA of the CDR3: TGTGCCAGCAGTGATGTTCACTCGAGCACAGATACGCAGTATTTT. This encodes CASSDVHSSTDTQYF.